This paragraph covers one TCR beta chain sequence. This clone appeared many times. Its antigen is still unknown. Base-call qualities are not available, and no considerably larger clone is one nucleotide away. This sample was taken from a study of metastatic and nonmetastatic thyroid tumors (TCRdb year 2020). General notes on the study: For patients with malignant and with benign thyroid disease, the researchers compared repertoires between peripheral blood samples and tumor or nodule tissue samples.

The germline V gene provides CDR1 SGHVS and CDR2 FQNEAQ. The CDR3, from cysteine to phenylalanine, totals 15 residues. CDR3 DNA is the only sequence kept; it has 45 bases, read in frame from the first base. Trimming takes 2 bases from V and 9 bases from J, and the germline ends sit 14 bases apart. Broad study findings and their caveats: In both blood and tumor samples, TCR beta diversity was reported to be significantly higher in malignant tumors than in benign nodules.

None of the patients had been given any treatment before thyroid surgery. The study retrospectively analysed patient clinical samples collected from the early 2010s to the late 2010s using T-cell receptor beta sequencing. The library was generated by PCR. TCRdb shows the sequencer as Illumina HiSeq 4000. High-throughput sequencing was used to profile the CDR3 region of the TCR beta-chain in every patient. Processing in the source paper ran as follows. Drawing on CDR3 differences between clinicopathological groups, the researchers built a classifier meant to tell apart patients with distant-metastatic papillary thyroid cancer. Repertoire diversity was assessed with the Shannon index, and tumor-blood repertoire similarity with the Morisita-Horn index. The public sequencing data were trimmed at Q25 with fastp and processed into clonotypes with MiXCR by TCRdb, which kept only in-frame beta chains. TCRdb assigned the V and J calls; the authors' analysis was not used. Here the sample has approximately 90,000 clones; about 13% occur a single time. The ten largest make up around 11% of the sample.

The sequence was collected from a female donor with papillary thyroid cancer or a benign thyroid nodule (not recorded which). Some clones in this sample may be carry-over from other donors' samples. The chain links TRBV7-8 with TRBJ1-6, and perhaps TRBD1 as D gene, on 5 matching bases. Sample: blood. The DNA reads TGTGCCAGCAGCTTAAGCTGGGCAGGGACTTCACCCCTCCACTTT. This encodes CASSLSWAGTSPLHF. Joined to the reference TRBV7-8 and TRBJ1-6 proteins, this CDR3 gives the full variable domain: GAGVSQSPRYKVAKRGQDVALRCDPISGHVSLFWYQQALGQGPEFLTYFQNEAQLDKSGLPSDRFFAERPEGSVSTLKIQRTQQEDSAVYLCASSLSWAGTSPLHFGNGTRLTVT.